The entry below gives a single T cell receptor (beta chain) sequence along with its context. Its antigen is as yet unknown. These data belong to a study of shared clonotypes between healthy human individuals. Assay used: immunoSEQ multiplex PCR; TCRdb lists only in-frame clones, some missing. The data show just over 2,000,000 clones, 85% to 95% seen once. Findings and limits, study-wide: Sampling covered blood only; tissue repertoires likely differ.

Naive CD8 cells lacked CD45RO and underwent positive selection for CCR7, leaving out terminally differentiated effector memory CD45RA+ cells. Sequencing was carried out using naive CD8+ T cells sorted from blood. The receptor was derived from a man between 18 and 35 years old in good health.

CDR3 amino acids: CAIHNRTNTGELFF. DNA for the CDR3: TGTGCCATACATAACAGGACGAACACCGGGGAGCTGTTTTTT. V gene TRBV9 combines with J gene TRBJ2-2; tentatively, D is TRBD1 (5 bases). Looked up from germline, CDR1 is SGDLS and CDR2 is YYNGEE. Trimming cost V 9 bases and J 0 bases, with 12 bases left between them. The CDR3 totals 14 residues.